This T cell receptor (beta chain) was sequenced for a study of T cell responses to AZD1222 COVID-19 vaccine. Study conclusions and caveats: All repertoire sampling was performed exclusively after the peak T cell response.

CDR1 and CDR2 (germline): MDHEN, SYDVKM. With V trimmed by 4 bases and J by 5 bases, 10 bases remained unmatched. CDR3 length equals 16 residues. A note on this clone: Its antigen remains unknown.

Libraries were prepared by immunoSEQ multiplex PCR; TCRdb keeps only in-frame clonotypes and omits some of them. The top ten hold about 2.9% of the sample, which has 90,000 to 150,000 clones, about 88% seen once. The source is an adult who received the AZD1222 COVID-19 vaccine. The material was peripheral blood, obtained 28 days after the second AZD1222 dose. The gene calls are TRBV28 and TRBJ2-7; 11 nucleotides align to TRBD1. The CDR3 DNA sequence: TGTGCCAGCAGTTCCAAGCCGGGACAGGGGGGCCACGAGCAGTACTTC. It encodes CASSSKPGQGGHEQYF.